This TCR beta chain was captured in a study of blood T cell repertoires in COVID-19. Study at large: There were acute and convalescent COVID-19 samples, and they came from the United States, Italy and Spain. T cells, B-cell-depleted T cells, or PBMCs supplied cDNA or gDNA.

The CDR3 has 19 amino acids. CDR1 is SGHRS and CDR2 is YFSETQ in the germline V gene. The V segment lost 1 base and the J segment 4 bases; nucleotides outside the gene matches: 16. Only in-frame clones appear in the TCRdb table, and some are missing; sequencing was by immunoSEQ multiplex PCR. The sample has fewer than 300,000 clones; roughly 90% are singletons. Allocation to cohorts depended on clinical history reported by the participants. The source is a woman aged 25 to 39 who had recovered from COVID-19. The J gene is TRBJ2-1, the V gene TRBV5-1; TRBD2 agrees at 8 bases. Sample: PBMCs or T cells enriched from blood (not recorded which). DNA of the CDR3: TGCGCCAGCAGCTTGTTGGGCCACTCGCGGGAGGCCCTATACAATGAGCAGTTCTTC. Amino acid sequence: CASSLLGHSREALYNEQFF.